This T cell receptor (beta chain) was recorded in a study of T cell responses to AZD1222 COVID-19 vaccine (dated by TCRdb to the early 2020s). With regard to the full study: A total of 233 trial participants underwent TCR sequencing, of whom nearly 210 had received two doses of AZD1222 and some 25 had received two doses of the MenACWY control vaccine. Trial participants were enrolled by age into 18-55, 56-69 and 70-plus year subgroups, with 148, 28 and 57 TCR-sequenced participants respectively. General findings and caveats noted by the study authors: Nearly half of unique spike-specific TCRs reportedly recognized epitopes outside regions mutated in the B.1.351 and B.1.1.7 variants. CD4 TCRs associated with the vaccine covered the entire spike protein, and the dominant responses were in regions 160-218 and 743-854. Participants were mostly white British and included more females than males, and it was suggested by the authors that clonal diversity may have been underestimated. The 56-69-year group was small, and its depth increase did not reach significance, likely because of low power. Conclusions about previously exposed vaccinees were limited because only six AZD1222 recipients were SARS-CoV-2 seropositive at baseline. After two AZD1222 doses, spike-specific TCR breadth and depth were significantly higher than at day 0 and than in MenACWY recipients. Because no day 14 peak-response samples were available, repertoires were characterized only after the peak T cell response.

About this clone: It lacks a known antigen. No base-level quality is on record; no much larger clone is a single base apart.

This sample's time point label indicates: about 28 days (+/-7) after the second vaccine dose. AZD1222 recipients given second doses at about 4 weeks or at about 12 weeks were pooled, since spike-specific TCR depth and breadth were not found to differ between the two schedules. Vaccinee samples were obtained from the UK trials COV001 and COV002, which included a single-blind randomized controlled phase 2/3 trial of AZD1222 (ChAdOx1 nCoV-19) in healthy adults. For TCRbeta chain sequencing, PBMC samples were collected from trial participants at day 0 and at day 28 after the second dose. The CDR3 regions of human TCRbeta chains were analyzed by immunosequencing. Regarding the original processing steps: Repertoire TCRs were checked for matches against a reference library of SARS-CoV-2-specific TCRs that had been generated using the MIRA antigen-specificity platform. Breadth was defined as the fraction of unique TCRs that were SARS-CoV-2-associated. Depth was defined as the fraction of total T cells that were SARS-CoV-2-associated. Using the MIRA data, every spike-specific TCR was mapped to the spike region that the TCR reacted to and assigned to either a CD4 or a CD8 class. Log10-transformed breadth and depth values were compared by one-way ANOVA with Sidak's multiple comparisons tests. The immuneACCESS repertoire file appears here via TCRdb, limited to in-frame rearrangements. These files lack a portion of the clones; in checked studies, under half of the deficit traces to unresolved V genes, and the cause of the others is not known. The D gene and trimming were derived from the DNA, and the V and J assignments and clone size from that table. The sample has 120,000 to 150,000 clones on record, more than 70% of them singletons. About 5.4% of the sample goes to the ten largest clones.

The material was peripheral blood, obtained 28 days after the second AZD1222 dose. The sequence came from an adult who received the AZD1222 COVID-19 vaccine.

The CDR3 in this case is CASSLEQGSEQYF. The nucleotide sequence reads as follows: TGTGCCAGCAGCCTCGAACAGGGTAGCGAGCAGTACTTC. The sequence is built from TRBV11-3 and TRBJ2-7; the D gene is possibly TRBD1, with 6 bases matching. The CDR3 spans 13 residues, from the cysteine through the phenylalanine. The only DNA kept is the CDR3, 39 bases in frame from the first base. V sheds 5 bases and J sheds 6 bases, leaving 14 bases between their ends. Sequences SGHNT (CDR1) and YENEEA (CDR2) are obtained from the germline V gene.